This TCR beta chain came from a study of blood T cell repertoires in COVID-19. The data were produced by immunoSEQ multiplex PCR, yet TCRdb's version contains in-frame clones alone and is incomplete. Of more than 120,000 clones in the sample, around 84% were seen once. V gave up 2 bases and J gave up 6 bases; unmatched junction bases: 6. Per germline, CDR1 MNHNS and CDR2 SASEGT. The length of the CDR3 is 15 residues. This TCR came from a human donor in a cohort sampled during active COVID-19. The V gene is TRBV6-1, the J gene TRBJ2-2; 7 nucleotides align to TRBD2. Input material: peripheral blood. CDR3: CASSELRGVAGELFF. In DNA form, the CDR3 reads TGTGCCAGCAGTGAACTCCGGGGGGTTGCCGGGGAGCTGTTTTTT.